This T cell receptor beta chain derives from a study of T cells in Graves' hyperthyroidism and ophthalmopathy. This clonotype was seen at least ten times. RNA transcripts were the template for amplifying TCR beta CDR3 regions. TCR CDR3 regions were first amplified by RT-PCR with HTBI primers. Via MiXCR, TCRdb re-called the multiplex PCR reads, giving one row per CDR3 protein. The data hold approximately 260,000 distinct CDR3 sequences, with about 16% observed a single time. Germline CDR1 is SEHNR and CDR2 is FQNEAQ (reference sequence). The CDR3 sequence is 17 residues long. J lost 2 bases, V lost 5 bases, and 10 bases had no gene match.

The sequence was collected from a woman aged 45-60 years with Graves' hyperthyroidism that later progressed to Graves' ophthalmopathy. The sample comprised blood. This chain links TRBV7-9 with TRBJ2-3; 10 nucleotides line up with TRBD2. Here the CDR3 reads CASSPTRLAGSTDTQYF. CDR3 in DNA: TGTGCCAGCAGCCCGACTAGACTAGCGGGTTCCACAGATACGCAGTATTTT. Combining the CDR3 with reference TRBV7-9 and TRBJ2-3 gives the whole variable domain DTGVSQNPRHKITKRGQNVTFRCDPISEHNRLYWYRQTLGQGPEFLTYFQNEAQLEKSRLLSDRFSAERPKGSFSTLEIQRTEQGDSAMYLCASSPTRLAGSTDTQYFGPGTRLTVL.